What follows are 32 T cell receptor beta chains derived from one specimen sequenced in a study of identical twins. TCRdb re-derived calls from the 5' RACE reads in MiXCR, one entry per CDR3 protein. The table lists around 670,000 distinct CDR3 sequences, 6% to 6.5% of them singletons, with roughly 1.6% in the top ten. What was sequenced was naive T cells sorted from blood. These receptors came from a man aged 18 to 30 in good health.

The rearrangement joins TRBV20-1 to TRBJ2-5; D is unresolved. Germline CDR1 reads DFQATT; CDR2 reads SNEGSKA (reference sequence). V lost 5 bases, J lost 5 bases, and 18 bases lay in between. The CDR3 totals 14 residues. CDR3 amino acids: CSAFTPTHGETQYF. The CDR3 DNA sequence: TGCAGTGCTTTCACTCCGACCCATGGGGAGACCCAGTACTTC.

This clonotype was found many times. The V gene is TRBV4-2, the J gene TRBJ2-7; 7 bases fit TRBD1. CDR1 and CDR2 (germline): LGHNA, YNFKEQ. V lost 1 base, J lost 4 bases, and 7 bases stayed unmatched. The CDR3 extends over 15 amino acids. The CDR3 DNA reads TGTGCCAGCAGCCAAGGACAGGGAATGTTGTACGAGCAGTACTTC. Translated: CASSQGQGMLYEQYF.

This clonotype has a handful of counts. V and J are TRBV3-1 and TRBJ2-2; the match to TRBD2 covers 7 bases. From germline, CDR1 is LGHDT and CDR2 YNNKEL (reference sequence). V shed 1 base and J 3 bases; nucleotides not matched to a gene: 5. This CDR3 is 16 amino acids long. CDR3 residues: CASSQVLLADTGELFF. The CDR3 DNA follows: TGTGCCAGCAGCCAAGTCTTGCTAGCGGACACCGGGGAGCTGTTTTTT. Drawing the rest from reference TRBV3-1 and TRBJ2-2, the complete variable domain is DTAVSQTPKYLVTQMGNDKSIKCEQNLGHDTMYWYKQDSKKFLKIMFSYNNKELIINETVPNRFSPKSPDKAHLNLHINSLELGDSAVYFCASSQVLLADTGELFFGEGSRLTVL.

J is TRBJ2-3 and V is TRBV3-1; no definite D call. The germline V gene encodes CDR1 LGHDT and CDR2 YNNKEL (reference sequence). Deletions cut 4 bases from V and 3 bases from J, with 14 bases between. The CDR3 covers 15 residues. The CDR3 nucleotides read TGTGCCAGCAGCCGAAGTCTGGCGTTTACAGATACGCAGTATTTT. It encodes CASSRSLAFTDTQYF.

This clonotype was seen ten or more times. The chain uses TRBV27 and TRBJ1-5; the D gene is possibly TRBD1 (5 bases). The CDR3 extends over 14 amino acids. CDR1 is MNHEY, CDR2 SMNVEV, per germline (reference sequence). With 6 bases removed from V and 6 bases from J, the gap between germline ends came to 15 bases. The CDR3 DNA sequence: TGTGCCAGCAGCTTCCAGGGCGCGGGTCAGCCCCAGCATTTT. Translated, it gives CASSFQGAGQPQHF.

This clonotype appeared a few times. The chain employs TRBV4-2 and TRBJ2-3, with TRBD2 as a possible D gene (5 bases). The V gene lost 0 bases and the J gene lost 3 bases, with 10 bases spanning the gap. Germline lookup yields CDR1 LGHNA and CDR2 YNFKEQ. This CDR3 contains 15 residues. The CDR3 protein is CASSQDVAKTDTQYF. CDR3 nucleotide sequence: TGTGCCAGCAGCCAAGATGTAGCGAAAACAGATACGCAGTATTTT.

The rearrangement links TRBV12-3 or TRBV12-4 to TRBJ1-5; TRBD1 is a possible D gene (6 bases). Trimming left V 5 bases short and J 6 bases short, with 17 bases between. The CDR3 consists of 15 residues. The CDR3: CASSQENQGIQPQHF. CDR3 bases: TGTGCCAGCAGTCAAGAGAATCAGGGGATTCAGCCCCAGCATTTT.

This clonotype was seen ten or more times. The chain links TRBV5-1 to TRBJ2-1; 7 bases align to TRBD2. Looked up from germline, CDR1 is SGHRS and CDR2 is YFSETQ. With 0 bases clipped from V and 6 bases from J, the junction kept 18 bases outside the gene matches. This CDR3 is built from 19 residues. This chain's CDR3 is CASSLGAWGSGERANEQFF. The CDR3 DNA sequence: TGCGCCAGCAGCTTGGGAGCTTGGGGGAGCGGGGAAAGGGCCAATGAGCAGTTCTTC.

This clonotype occurred many times. The chain is built from TRBV6-4 and TRBJ1-1; D is perhaps TRBD1 (5 bases). V was clipped by 2 bases and J by 2 bases, with 6 bases between them. This CDR3 comprises 13 residues. The germline gives CDR1 MRHNA, CDR2 SNTAGT. CDR3 bases: TGTGCCAGCAGTGACCGGGACAACACTGAAGCTTTCTTT. Its protein product is CASSDRDNTEAFF.

Comments on this clonotype: Relative to the germline gene, one junction end is altered; a read error may explain this. The CDR3 here is CSVIPSGRGNERFF. The DNA for the CDR3 is TGCAGCGTGATTCCTAGCGGGAGGGGCAATGAGCGGTTCTTC. The chain links TRBV29-1 to TRBJ2-1; 12 bases agree with TRBD2. The CDR3 extends over 14 amino acids. CDR1 is SQVTM, CDR2 ANQGSEA, per germline.

For the CDR3, the DNA is TGTGCCAGCAGTCCACTTCGGGGCCTCGGCTACACCTTC. Translated: CASSPLRGLGYTF. The rearrangement uses TRBV27 and TRBJ1-2; D is perhaps TRBD1 (5 bases). Trimming cost V 5 bases and J 8 bases, with 15 bases left between them. Germline V gene data show CDR1 as MNHEY and CDR2 as SMNVEV (reference sequence). This CDR3 has 13 amino acids.

The V call is TRBV30, the J call TRBJ2-6; the D gene is possibly TRBD1 (5 bases). Germline V gives CDR1 GTSNPN, CDR2 SVGIG (reference sequence). Trimming shortened V by 0 bases and J by 0 bases, and 12 bases separated the two germline ends. The CDR3 sequence is 17 residues long. As DNA, the CDR3 is TGTGCCTGGAGTGTTGGGGCCTCCGCCTCTGGGGCCAACGTCCTGACTTTC. This codes for CAWSVGASASGANVLTF.

This chain uses TRBV20-1 with TRBJ1-4; a weak D match, TRBD1 (5 bases). The CDR3 is 14 residues long. Germline lookup yields CDR1 DFQATT and CDR2 SNEGSKA (reference sequence). Trimming took off 3 bases at V and 4 bases at J, with 12 bases between the two ends. The DNA of the CDR3 is TGCAGTGCTAGTCCCCCAGGGATTAATGAAAAACTGTTTTTT. Translated: CSASPPGINEKLFF.

This clonotype was seen repeatedly, ten times or more. This chain joins TRBV6-2 or TRBV6-3 and TRBJ2-1; 9 nucleotides match TRBD2. CDR1 is MNHEY and CDR2 is SVGEGT in the germline V gene. V lost 8 bases and J lost 9; bases outside the gene matches: 17. The CDR3 totals 16 residues. CDR3 DNA: TGTGCCAGCGGACATTTAGCGGGAGAAAACTCCTTTGAGCAGTTCTTC. Protein sequence: CASGHLAGENSFEQFF.

The V gene is TRBV27, the J gene TRBJ2-2; D ambiguous. The CDR3 runs to 13 residues. CDR1 is MNHEY and CDR2 is SMNVEV in the germline V gene (reference sequence). Trimming pared 6 bases from V and 9 bases from J, leaving 14 bases between. This chain's CDR3 is CASSLGKKRELFF. As DNA, the CDR3 is TGTGCCAGCAGCCTCGGTAAAAAGAGGGAGCTGTTTTTT.

This clonotype has at least ten counts. The chain couples TRBV20-1 to TRBJ1-3; D uncertain. Trimming took 2 bases from V and 2 from J, leaving 13 bases between them. The germline gives CDR1 DFQATT, CDR2 SNEGSKA (reference sequence). The CDR3 has 15 amino acids. The CDR3 nucleotides read TGCAGTGCTAGAAATTCAGCTCACCCTGGAAACACCATATATTTT. Its protein is CSARNSAHPGNTIYF.

This clonotype has at least ten counts. The rearrangement uses TRBV5-8 and TRBJ2-1; D gene ambiguous. Trimming pared 6 bases from V and 8 bases from J, leaving 6 bases between. From germline, CDR1 is SGHTS and CDR2 YDEGEE. The CDR3 runs 10 residues. The CDR3 sequence is CASTVDEQFF. Here the CDR3 DNA reads TGTGCCAGCACAGTAGATGAGCAGTTCTTC.

V and J are TRBV20-1 and TRBJ1-1, with D perhaps TRBD1 (5 bases). CDR3 size: 13 residues. Germline CDR1 and CDR2: DFQATT and SNEGSKA (reference sequence). The ends were cut back, 5 bases at V and 5 bases at J, with 15 bases in the middle. The CDR3 DNA follows: TGCAGTGCTCTAAGACAGAAGGTGACTGAAGCTTTCTTT. It specifies CSALRQKVTEAFF.

The V and J genes are TRBV20-1 and TRBJ2-2, with TRBD2 identical over 8 bases. This CDR3 has 15 residues. V dropped 5 bases and J dropped 0; count of bases not matched to a gene: 5. Looked up from germline, CDR1 is DFQATT and CDR2 is SNEGSKA (reference sequence). Here the CDR3 reads CSAPGLGTNTGELFF. The CDR3, as DNA: TGCAGTGCTCCGGGACTAGGAACGAACACCGGGGAGCTGTTTTTT.

This chain joins TRBV20-1 and TRBJ2-2; 9 positions match TRBD1. The V segment lost 0 bases and the J segment 0 bases; nucleotides outside the gene matches: 11. This CDR3 comprises 19 residues. In germline, CDR1 is DFQATT, CDR2 SNEGSKA (reference sequence). The CDR3 reads CSARDLLGDRATNTGELFF. The DNA for the CDR3 is TGCAGTGCTAGAGATCTCTTGGGGGACAGGGCGACGAACACCGGGGAGCTGTTTTTT.

The chain recombines TRBV3-1 with TRBJ2-1, with D unresolved. V gave up 4 bases and J gave up 8 bases, with 15 bases separating them. There are 14 residues in the CDR3. CDR1 is LGHDT and CDR2 is YNNKEL in the germline V gene (reference sequence). The CDR3: CASSPSIPLDEQFF. The DNA of the CDR3 is TGTGCCAGCAGCCCGAGCATCCCCCTCGATGAGCAGTTCTTC.

This clonotype has a count of ten or more. V and J are TRBV7-8 and TRBJ1-3; D is perhaps TRBD1 (6 bases). The ends were cut back, 5 bases at V and 11 bases at J, with 13 bases in the middle. The CDR3 is made up of 12 amino acids. Per the germline V gene, CDR1 is SGHVS and CDR2 is FQNEAQ. CDR3 sequence (DNA): TGTGCCAGCAGCCTCCGAAGGGGGGCCATATATTTT. Its translation: CASSLRRGAIYF.

This clonotype was detected a few times. This chain joins TRBV12-3 or TRBV12-4 and TRBJ1-2; the D gene is possibly TRBD1 (5 bases). This CDR3 region has 14 residues. V was pared by 4 bases and J by 3 bases, with 12 bases between. DNA of the CDR3: TGTGCCAGCAGTTCCCAGGGTGCATACTATGGCTACACCTTC. Protein sequence: CASSSQGAYYGYTF.

The gene calls are TRBV24-1 and TRBJ2-7; D unclear. V lost 9 bases and J 6 bases, leaving 5 bases between the germline ends. CDR3 length: 9 residues. Germline CDR1 KGHDR, CDR2 SFDVKD. CDR3 bases: TGTGCCACCGAGACCGAGCAGTACGTC. Translating it yields CATETEQYV.

The chain has TRBV27 and TRBJ2-7, with D uncertain. Trimming took off 5 bases at V and 5 bases at J, with 13 bases between the two ends. Germline V gene sequence: CDR1 MNHEY, CDR2 SMNVEV (reference sequence). The CDR3 runs 13 residues. The CDR3 DNA reads TGTGCCAGCAGTCCGCGTACGGAGCACGAGCAGTACTTC. Its translation is CASSPRTEHEQYF.

This sequence joins TRBV24-1 and TRBJ2-7, with TRBD2 identical over 7 bases. J was trimmed by 3 bases and V by 3 bases; bases with no gene match: 4. The CDR3 has 14 residues. The V gene's germline CDR1 is KGHDR and CDR2 SFDVKD. The CDR3 bases are TGTGCCACCAGTGATAGGACTAGTCGCTACGAGCAGTACTTC. Protein: CATSDRTSRYEQYF.

V and J are TRBV11-1 and TRBJ2-5; 7 nucleotides agree with TRBD2. The CDR3 runs 15 residues. The V gene end was trimmed by 5 bases and the J gene end by 5 bases; junction bases not matched to a gene: 11. CDR1 and CDR2 from the germline V gene are SGHAT and FQDESV (reference sequence). This CDR3 reads CASSSGTPGRETQYF. DNA of the CDR3: TGTGCCAGCAGCAGCGGGACCCCCGGCAGGGAGACCCAGTACTTC.

This clonotype was observed a few times. CDR3: CMGGQGGTEAFF. The CDR3 nucleotides are TGCATGGGAGGACAGGGAGGAACTGAAGCTTTCTTT. J is TRBJ1-1 and V is TRBV20-1; 8 bases are shared with TRBD1. Germline CDR1 is DFQATT and CDR2 is SNEGSKA (reference sequence). The CDR3 consists of 12 residues.

This clonotype has more than one count but fewer than ten. V gene TRBV20-1 combines with J gene TRBJ2-7; D gene unclear. Trimming took off 1 base at V and 0 bases at J, with 10 bases between the two ends. CDR3 size: 14 residues. Per the germline V gene, CDR1 is DFQATT and CDR2 is SNEGSKA (reference sequence). Here the CDR3 DNA reads TGCAGTGCTAGAGCGTGGGGATACTCCTACGAGCAGTACTTC. Protein sequence: CSARAWGYSYEQYF.

This clonotype was counted only a few times. V gene TRBV6-2 or TRBV6-3 combines with J gene TRBJ2-7; no reliable D call. Per germline, CDR1 MNHEY and CDR2 SVGEGT. The V end lost 5 bases, the J end lost 3 bases, and 11 bases lay between the germline ends. The CDR3 contains 13 residues. CDR3 bases: TGTGCCAGCAGTCCGCAAGCTTACTACGAGCAGTACTTC. Its protein product is CASSPQAYYEQYF.

This clonotype came up a few times. This chain links TRBV12-5 with TRBJ1-4; no firm D call. Germline CDR1 and CDR2: LGHNT and FRNRAP. V gave up 7 bases and J gave up 6 bases, with 12 bases separating them. This CDR3 is built from 13 residues. The CDR3 loop reads CASAQTVDEKLFF. In nucleotides, the CDR3 is TGTGCTAGTGCCCAAACAGTGGATGAAAAACTGTTTTTT. The full variable domain, completed using reference TRBV12-5 and TRBJ1-4, is DARVTQTPRHKVTEMGQEVTMRCQPILGHNTVFWYRQTMMQGLELLAYFRNRAPLDDSGMPKDRFSAEMPDATLATLKIQPSEPRDSAVYFCASAQTVDEKLFFGSGTQLSVL.

This clonotype was observed many times. The V and J genes are TRBV12-3 or TRBV12-4 and TRBJ1-4; the match to TRBD1 covers 7 bases. This CDR3 is 15 amino acids long. V shed 6 bases and J 5 bases; nucleotides not matched to a gene: 9. The CDR3 loop is CASSPVRDRNEKLFF. The CDR3 DNA is TGTGCCAGCAGCCCAGTCCGGGACAGAAATGAAAAACTGTTTTTT.